Listed below are T cell receptor beta chains from one sample, sequenced in a study of shared clonotypes between healthy human individuals. Assay: immunoSEQ multiplex PCR; the TCRdb copy retains only in-frame clones and omits some. The sample includes about 2.2 million clones, approximately 92% of them seen just once. Sequenced: naive CD8+ T cells from PBMCs. The receptors come from a young man in good health. Some clones in this sample may be carry-over from other donors' samples. Each CDR3 is given with its conserved first and last residue. A D gene is named only where the DNA matches it firmly. A clone size is listed for some rows: how often the clone was seen (once, few, many), or a class if it is expanded.

once	TRBV9	TRBD2	TRBJ2-3	TGTGCCAGCAGCGTAGCTCATGCGGGAGGAAGAGATACGCAGTATTTT	CASSVAHAGGRDTQYF
NA	TRBV30	NA	TRBJ1-2	TGTGCCTGGAGCCAGACAGAGAGCACTAACTATGGCTACACCTTC	CAWSQTESTNYGYTF
NA	TRBV28	NA	TRBJ1-2	TGTGCCAGCAGTTTTTTGAGACAGGTCGATGGCTACACCTTC	CASSFLRQVDGYTF
NA	TRBV5-4	NA	TRBJ2-3	TGTGCCAGCAGTTACCAGTCCAATACGCAGTATTTT	CASSYQSNTQYF
NA	TRBV7-6	NA	TRBJ2-7	TGTGCCAGCAGCAACGAGAACTACGAGCAGTACTTC	CASSNENYEQYF
NA	TRBV27	NA	TRBJ1-2	TGTGCCAGCAGTTACACTCCCTTCTATGGCTACACCTTC	CASSYTPFYGYTF
NA	TRBV11-3	TRBD1	TRBJ2-7	TGTGCCAGCAGCTTATCAGGGGACAGCGCCTACGAGCAGTACTTC	CASSLSGDSAYEQYF
NA	TRBV11-2	NA	TRBJ2-5	TGTGCCAGCAGCCCCCGGGGTAGGGTCATCCAAGAGACCCAGTACTTC	CASSPRGRVIQETQYF
NA	TRBV27	NA	TRBJ2-7	TGTGCCAGCAGTTTATACGGGCAGCCCTACGAGCAGTACTTC	CASSLYGQPYEQYF
NA	TRBV27	TRBD2	TRBJ2-7	TGTGCCAGCAGTCCACTAGCGGGAGGGCTGAGCGAGCAGTACTTC	CASSPLAGGLSEQYF
NA	TRBV28	NA	TRBJ2-7	TGTGCCAGCAATGGGTTCGGAAGCCAGGGCGAGCAGTACTTC	CASNGFGSQGEQYF
NA	TRBV2	NA	TRBJ1-2	TGTGCCAGCAGTGAAAGCCGCCGGCGTCTCGACTATGGCTACACCTTC	CASSESRRRLDYGYTF
once	TRBV6-6	NA	TRBJ1-5	TGTGCCAGCAGCCCCGGCGTGCCCAATCAGCCCCAGCATTTT	CASSPGVPNQPQHF
NA	TRBV15	TRBD2	TRBJ2-1	TGTGCCACCAGAGATAGCGGGAGTTTTTACAATGAGCAGTTCTTC	CATRDSGSFYNEQFF
NA	TRBV7-2	NA	TRBJ2-1	TGTGCCAGCAGCCAGAGGGGGAGTTACAATGAGCAGTTCTTC	CASSQRGSYNEQFF
NA	TRBV7-2	NA	TRBJ1-2	TGTGCCAGCAGCATTCTAACAGGGCATGCTGATGGCTACACCTTC	CASSILTGHADGYTF
NA	TRBV7-9	NA	TRBJ2-7	TGTGCCAGCAGCTCCCGGACTATTCCCCACGAGCAGTACTTC	CASSSRTIPHEQYF
NA	TRBV4-1	NA	TRBJ2-7	TGCGCCAGCAGTCCGTTTGGTGGGAGGAGCTCCTACGAGCAGTACTTC	CASSPFGGRSSYEQYF
NA	TRBV9	NA	TRBJ2-1	TGTGCCAGCAGCGTAGAGGGACACCTGTACAATGAGCAGTTCTTC	CASSVEGHLYNEQFF
NA	TRBV28	NA	TRBJ2-3	TGTGCCAGCAGTTTATTCGCTGGGAAGGGGGGCCGCACAGATACGCAGTATTTT	CASSLFAGKGGRTDTQYF
once	TRBV7-9	NA	TRBJ1-2	TGTGCCAGCAGCGGACAGATGAACTATGGCTACACCTTC	CASSGQMNYGYTF
NA	TRBV5-1	NA	TRBJ2-1	TGCGCCAGCAGCTTTGGGGGCAGGGCTGGATACAATGAGCAGTTCTTC	CASSFGGRAGYNEQFF
once	TRBV7-9	NA	TRBJ2-5	TGTGCCAGCAGACCCGGGGGAGAAGAGACCCAGTACTTC	CASRPGGEETQYF
once	TRBV11-2	NA	TRBJ1-4	TGTGCCAGCAGCCCTAGAGGGACGGGCGAAAAACTGTTTTTT	CASSPRGTGEKLFF
NA	TRBV7-9	NA	TRBJ1-5	TGTGCCAGCAGCTCGGACAGAAATCAGCCCCAGCATTTT	CASSSDRNQPQHF
NA	TRBV5-4	NA	TRBJ2-7	TGTGCCAGCAGCTTCGCGGGGGCCCTCTACGAGCAGTACTTC	CASSFAGALYEQYF
few	TRBV27	NA	TRBJ2-6	TGTGCCAGCAGTTTGTTTGGGGCCAACGTCCTGACTTTC	CASSLFGANVLTF
NA	TRBV7-2	NA	TRBJ2-1	TGTGCCAGCAGCTTAGGGTCTGGCGGATACGAGCAGTTCTTC	CASSLGSGGYEQFF
NA	TRBV19	NA	TRBJ2-2	TGTGCCAGTAGTTATCAATTGGAGGGAGTACAAACCGGGGAGCTGTTTTTT	CASSYQLEGVQTGELFF
once	TRBV6-5	NA	TRBJ2-1	TGTGCCAGCATCCGAAGGCCACACAATGAGCAGTTCTTC	CASIRRPHNEQFF
NA	TRBV6-5	NA	TRBJ2-5	TGTGCCAGCAGTTACTCAGGAGGGGGTAGGTGGGAGACCCAGTACTTC	CASSYSGGGRWETQYF
once	TRBV2	NA	TRBJ2-7	TGTGCCAGCAGAGACGCCCGGGGGGAGCAGTACTTC	CASRDARGEQYF
NA	TRBV30	NA	TRBJ2-1	TGTGCCTGGACCTTGGCGGAGTTGTTTTCAAATGAGCAGTTCTTC	CAWTLAELFSNEQFF
NA	TRBV28	NA	TRBJ2-7	TGTGCCAGCAGTTTAGTGTCTCCCGGAGGTTACGAGCAGTACTTC	CASSLVSPGGYEQYF
NA	TRBV19	NA	TRBJ2-2	TGTGCCAGTAGTATCACTGGGGGGACGAACACCGGGGAGCTGTTTTTT	CASSITGGTNTGELFF
many	TRBV7-3	TRBD2	TRBJ2-7	TGTGCCAGCAGCGGATCGACAACTAGCGATAGCTCCTACGAGCAGTACTTC	CASSGSTTSDSSYEQYF
NA	TRBV6-1	TRBD2	TRBJ2-7	TGTGCCAGCAGTCCCAGCGGGAGATACGAGCAGTACTTC	CASSPSGRYEQYF
NA	TRBV28	NA	TRBJ2-4	TGTGCCAGCAGTTCCTCCGGGACGTCAGCCAAAAACATTCAGTACTTC	CASSSSGTSAKNIQYF
NA	TRBV27	NA	TRBJ2-2	TGTGCCAGCAGTTTCTTTACAGTCGGGGAGCTGTTTTTT	CASSFFTVGELFF
NA	TRBV27	NA	TRBJ2-7	TGTGCCAGCGGGTTCCGTTGGCCGGGGAGGTACGAGCAGTACTTC	CASGFRWPGRYEQYF
NA	TRBV27	TRBD2	TRBJ2-2	TGTGCCAGCAGTTCCTGGACTAGCGGGAGATCGAACACCGGGGAGCTGTTTTTT	CASSSWTSGRSNTGELFF